This T cell receptor beta chain came from a study of blood T cell repertoires in COVID-19. On the study more broadly: From the United States, Italy and Spain came samples of acute and convalescent COVID-19.

Sequencing used immunoSEQ multiplex PCR; TCRdb keeps in-frame clones, though not all of them. The table shows 55,000 to 70,000 clones, with 82% occurring only once. The CDR3 is 13 amino acids. Trimming removed 2 bases at V and 2 bases at J, with 7 bases between. The germline gives CDR1 GTSNPN, CDR2 SVGIG (reference sequence). This receptor was taken from a woman aged 55-75 years with acute or convalescent COVID-19. Sequencing was carried out using peripheral blood. This chain uses TRBV30 with TRBJ1-5, with D hard to call. Here the CDR3 DNA reads TGTGCCTGGAGTTCCGGGGGCAATCAGCCCCAGCATTTT. It yields the protein CAWSSGGNQPQHF.